Listed here is a single T cell receptor (beta chain). Its antigen is undetermined. The data were obtained in a study of beta chain features in type 1 diabetes. Study observations and caveats: People with Type 1 diabetes carried modestly yet significantly shorter TCRB CDR3s in all four CD4+ subsets.

The authors reverse transcribed all of the isolated RNA, so sequencing captured expressed TCRB transcripts. TCRdb's table, derived via immunoSEQ multiplex PCR, lists solely in-frame clones and lacks some. The table has hundreds of thousands of clones, around 15% seen once. Sequenced input: naive CD4+ T cells from blood. This TCR derives from a man aged 18 to 30 with type 1 diabetes.

The CDR3 region has the DNA TGTGCCATCAGTGATGTGATGAGCACCTACGAGCAGTACTTC. This translates into CAISDVMSTYEQYF. The chain links TRBV10-3 to TRBJ2-7; D ambiguous. CDR3 length: 14 amino acids. The germline gives CDR1 ENHRY, CDR2 SYGVKD. Trimming removed 3 bases at V and 2 bases at J, with 11 bases between.